This TCR beta chain stems from a study of regulatory T cells in long-lasting Graves disease. Overall study: Freshly diagnosed Graves' patients had used antithyroid drugs for under 3 months.

Sequencing libraries for TCR beta were prepared with iRepertoire HTBI primers and Arm-PCR of CDR3 regions. MiXCR was run by TCRdb on the multiplex PCR reads, yielding one entry per CDR3 protein. Among hundreds of thousands of distinct CDR3 sequences, approximately 13% were seen once, and the ten largest hold roughly 10%. Germline V lookup: CDR1 MNHEY, CDR2 SMNVEV (reference sequence). This CDR3 has 12 amino acids. V dropped 4 bases and J dropped 7 bases, with 11 bases sitting between them. This clonotype occurred many times. The antigen is not known. Study-wide findings and caveats: Relative to newly diagnosed Graves' patients, persistent ones had lower TCR diversity.

Time point of the sample: newly diagnosed GD, antithyroid drugs for less than 3 months. RNA from PBMCs was the source of the TCR library. Each of the patients was recruited from an endocrinology department situated in Xi'an, China. The sample was also reused in another study, on T cells in Graves' hyperthyroidism and ophthalmopathy.

The sequence was obtained from a man aged 30 to 39 with Graves disease. Sequenced material: peripheral blood mononuclear cells (PBMCs), taken at new diagnosis, from a patient treated with antithyroid drugs. The chain uses TRBV27 and TRBJ2-7; D might be TRBD1 (6 bases). This CDR3 reads CASSYPQGEQYF. The CDR3 coding sequence is TGTGCCAGCAGTTACCCGCAGGGGGAGCAGTACTTC.